This T cell receptor beta chain emerged from a study of shared clonotypes between healthy human individuals. Both subsets, CD45RA+ naive and CD45RA-negative memory, were split from the CD4+ cells. The CDR3 runs to 15 residues. Germline assignment: CDR1 MNHEY and CDR2 SVGAGI. The V end was cut by 4 bases, the J end by 4 bases, with 16 bases between. Worth noting for this clone: Antigen: not known.

TCRdb's copy holds only in-frame clones and misses some; the assay was immunoSEQ multiplex PCR. The sample has a few million clones, about 90% seen once; the top ten hold 0.3% to 0.4%. Whole-study findings and limits: Even with large depth, rarefaction showed that sorted-subset sequencing was incomplete.

The clonotype was recovered from a man aged 18 to 35 in good health. Some clones in this sample may be carry-over from other donors' samples. Sequenced sample: naive CD4+ T cells from PBMCs. Subset indicated: CD45RA+ positively selected. This rearrangement joins TRBV6-5 to TRBJ2-5; TRBD1 or TRBD2 may be the D gene (5 bases each). The CDR3 nucleotides are TGTGCCAGCAGTTCCCTCGGGACCCTGGGAGAGACCCAGTACTTC. Translation gives CASSSLGTLGETQYF.